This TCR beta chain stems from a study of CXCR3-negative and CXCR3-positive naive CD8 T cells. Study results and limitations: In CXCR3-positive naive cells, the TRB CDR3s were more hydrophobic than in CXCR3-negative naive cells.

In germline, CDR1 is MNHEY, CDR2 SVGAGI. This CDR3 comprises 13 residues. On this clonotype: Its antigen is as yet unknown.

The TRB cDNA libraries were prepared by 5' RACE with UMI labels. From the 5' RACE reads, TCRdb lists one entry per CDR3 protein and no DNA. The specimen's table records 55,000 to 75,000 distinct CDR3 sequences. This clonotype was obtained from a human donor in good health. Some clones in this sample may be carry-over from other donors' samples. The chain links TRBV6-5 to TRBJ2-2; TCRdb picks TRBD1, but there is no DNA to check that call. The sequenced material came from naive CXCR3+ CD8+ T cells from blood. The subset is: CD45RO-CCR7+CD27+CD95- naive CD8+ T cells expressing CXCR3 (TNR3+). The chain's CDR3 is CASTLLRGGELFF.